This T cell receptor beta chain was captured by sequencing in a study of CD8 T cells in Susac syndrome. Study-level results: It was acknowledged in the study that its TCR sequencing and HLA analysis involved a relatively small number of individuals.

cDNA came from about 0.5 to 1 ug RNA primed by random hexamers. TCRdb itself ran the immunoSEQ multiplex PCR reads through MiXCR, one entry per CDR3 protein. The sample shows tens of thousands of distinct CDR3 sequences, around nine tenths of them seen only once. CDR1 and CDR2 (germline): MNHEY, SMNVEV (reference sequence). This CDR3 region has 15 residues. Between the trimmed V and J ends, which lost 2 bases and 0 bases, there was a span of 10 bases. A word on this clonotype: Its antigen is still unknown.

Sequencing of TCR beta, carried out with a high-throughput approach, was applied to CD8+ and CD4+ T cells from the blood. The source of this sequence is a human donor in good health. This chain joins TRBV27 and TRBJ1-1, with a weak D call TRBD1 (5 bases). The sample taken for sequencing was CD8+ T cells from PBMCs. For the CDR3, the DNA is TGTGCCAGCAGTTTAGTCCGGGACGTGAACACTGAAGCTTTCTTT. This gives the protein CASSLVRDVNTEAFF.